This T cell receptor (beta chain) comes out of a study of blood T cell repertoires in COVID-19. About the study: Sites across the United States, Italy and Spain contributed samples from acute and convalescent COVID-19. The cDNA or gDNA used as material had been derived from T cells, B-cell-depleted T cells, or PBMCs.

V lost 5 bases to trimming and J lost 3 bases; unmatched junction nucleotides: 5. CDR3 length equals 14 residues. In the source study's methods: Reference gene primer amplification gave estimated nucleated cell counts. Some clones are missing from TCRdb's copy, which holds only in-frame ones; the method was immunoSEQ multiplex PCR. V and J calls and clone size come straight from that table; D and trimming were deduced from the DNA. The sample holds about 240,000 clones, about 83% seen once. The chain uses TRBV5-3 and TRBJ2-5, with 9 bases fitting TRBD1. TRBV5-3 is an ORF, with its function uncertain. This TCR was sampled from a man older than 75 with acute or convalescent COVID-19. Sequences were obtained from peripheral blood. The DNA for the CDR3 is TGTGCCAGAAGGGCGGACAGGGGAAAAGAGACCCAGTACTTC. Encoded protein: CARRADRGKETQYF.